This is a list of T cell receptor beta chains from one sample in a study of T cells in Graves' hyperthyroidism and ophthalmopathy. TCRdb ran MiXCR on the multiplex PCR reads and lists one entry per CDR3 protein. Of more than 500,000 distinct CDR3 sequences in the sample, about 16% were seen once. The source material was blood. The receptors were sampled from a woman aged 30 to 39 with Graves' ophthalmopathy. The CDR3 runs from the conserved cysteine through the conserved F or W. D genes are given only for firm matches. Expanded clones are given a class, and other clones once, few, many or no size at all.

TGTGCCAGCAGCTTAGGCTCGCACTCTAGCACAGATACGCAGTATTTT CASSLGSHSSTDTQYF TRBJ2-3 TRBV11-3 16 many -
TGCGCCAGCAGCCAAGATTTGGAGGGGACAATGGACGTCGAGCAGTACTTC CASSQDLEGTMDVEQYF TRBJ2-7 TRBV4-3 17 many -
TGTGCCTGGAGTTCCGTCACCTACAATGAGCAGTTCTTC CAWSSVTYNEQFF TRBJ2-1 TRBV30 13 many -
TGCAGTGCAACTAGCGGGAGCCACCAAGAGACCCAGTACTTC CSATSGSHQETQYF TRBJ2-5 TRBV20-1 14 many TRBD2
TGCAGTGCCCTCCGGGCCGGAGCTTACTACGGGCAGTACTTC CSALRAGAYYGQYF TRBJ2-7 TRBV20-1 14 once -
TGTGCCAGCAGTTTCCCCTTAAAGGGCGAGAGACAAGAGACCCAGTACTTC CASSFPLKGERQETQYF TRBJ2-5 TRBV28 17 many -
TGTGCCAGCAGCTACGCCTATTTTGGGCAGACCACCGGGGAGCTGTTTTTT CASSYAYFGQTTGELFF TRBJ2-2 TRBV28 17 few -
TGCAGTGCTGCCTTACAGGGAAGGAACACTGAAGCTTTCTTT CSAALQGRNTEAFF TRBJ1-1 TRBV20-1 14 few -
TGTGCCAGCAGCCAGACAGGGTCGGGCTACACCTTC CASSQTGSGYTF TRBJ1-2 TRBV7-2 12 - TRBD1
TGTGCCAGCAGCTTGGCTTCTGACGCGCTTGCGGGGGGAGTAAAAGCTTTCTTT CASSLASDALAGGVKAFF TRBJ1-1 TRBV5-8 18 - -
TGTGCCAGCAGCCCCAAACAGGGGATCCAAGAGACCCAGTACTTC CASSPKQGIQETQYF TRBJ2-5 TRBV14 15 - TRBD1
TGTGCCAGCAGTTTTTGGCTCTTTGAGGGGGCCGGCTACGAGCAGTACTTC CASSFWLFEGAGYEQYF TRBJ2-7 TRBV28 17 many TRBD1
TGTGCCACCAGTGAAGTCGGCAGGGATGAGGCTTTCTTT CATSEVGRDEAFF TRBJ1-1 TRBV24-1 13 - -
TGTGCCAGCAGCTTGGTTAGCGGGGGACCCAATGAGCAGTTCTTC CASSLVSGGPNEQFF TRBJ2-1 TRBV7-3 15 many TRBD2
TGTGCCAGCAGCCAGGGGGCGAGGACCCCCCTCCACTTT CASSQGARTPLHF TRBJ1-6 TRBV12-3/TRBV12-4 13 many TRBD1
TGTGCCAGCAGTTTATCTGCGGTAGTCGAAGCTTTCTTT CASSLSAVVEAFF TRBJ1-1 TRBV28 13 few -
TGCAGCGTTGAAGATCGTCTGGGAGGGCCGACCGGGGAGCTGTTTTTT CSVEDRLGGPTGELFF TRBJ2-2 TRBV29-1 16 few TRBD2
TGTGCCACCGGGGACAGCTCCTACGAGCAGTACTTC CATGDSSYEQYF TRBJ2-7 TRBV28 12 many TRBD1
TGTGCCAGCAGTTACTCGACACCTAGTGATTCCTACGAGCAGTACTTC CASSYSTPSDSYEQYF TRBJ2-7 TRBV6-2/TRBV6-3 16 many -
TGTGCCAGCAGCTTATGGGCGGGGGAGTACTCCTACGAGCAGTACTTC CASSLWAGEYSYEQYF TRBJ2-7 TRBV7-2 16 - TRBD2
TGTGCCAGCAGCTTTAGCGTCGGGGAGCTGTTTTTT CASSFSVGELFF TRBJ2-2 TRBV7-3 12 few -
TGCAGTGCTAGCCGGGACAGGGGTTACGAGCAGTACTTC CSASRDRGYEQYF TRBJ2-7 TRBV20-1 13 few TRBD1
TGTGCCAGCACCTTAACCGGGGGAACTGAAGCTTTCTTT CASTLTGGTEAFF TRBJ1-1 TRBV12-3/TRBV12-4 13 many -
TGTGCCAGCAGTCGCTCGGGACAGGCTGGGGCCAACGTCCTGACTTTC CASSRSGQAGANVLTF TRBJ2-6 TRBV6-5 16 few TRBD1
TGTGCCAGCAGCCACCCTCCGAGGCGGAAAGCTTTCTTT CASSHPPRRKAFF TRBJ1-1 TRBV13 13 - -
TGTGCCAGTAGTATCGGAGGGGCGGGGACTGAAGCTTTCTTT CASSIGGAGTEAFF TRBJ1-1 TRBV19 14 - -
TGCAGTGCCAAGAGCGGCGGTAGTCCAGATACGCAGTATTTT CSAKSGGSPDTQYF TRBJ2-3 TRBV20-1 14 many -